The next 20 T cell receptor beta chains were all read from a single sample in a study of blood T cell repertoires in COVID-19. Only in-frame clones appear in the TCRdb table, and some are missing; sequencing was by immunoSEQ multiplex PCR. The sample includes 31,000 or so clones, more than 80% seen only once; the top ten take 7% to 7.5%. Sequencing input: peripheral blood. The receptors originated from a human donor in a cohort sampled during active COVID-19.

This chain connects TRBV12-2 to TRBJ1-1. TRBV12-2 is a known pseudogene. The CDR3 has 16 residues. The chain's CDR3 is CASRSEARQGGTEAFF. The CDR3 region has the DNA TGTGCAAGTCGCTCAGAAGCGCGGCAGGGAGGCACTGAAGCTTTCTTT.

CDR3: CASTPGGREPPDTQYF. The CDR3 coding sequence is TGTGCCAGCACCCCCGGGGGGCGGGAACCCCCAGATACGCAGTATTTT. The chain joins TRBV21-1 to TRBJ2-3; the table assigns TRBD2, which was not confirmed against the DNA. TRBV21-1 is an annotated pseudogene. This CDR3 is built from 16 residues.

J is TRBJ2-2 and V is TRBV5-1; TRBD2 matches 13 bases. Germline-derived CDR1 and CDR2 are SGHRS and YFSETQ. The CDR3 loop spans 15 amino acids. V lost 4 bases and J lost 7; bases outside the gene matches: 4. CDR3 bases: TGCGCCAGCAGCCCCGGACTAGCGGGGGTCGGGGAGCTGTTTTTT. This encodes CASSPGLAGVGELFF.

The CDR3 region is CASSYGGDLNTEAFF. CDR3 nucleotide sequence: TGTGCCAGCAGTTACGGAGGGGATTTGAACACTGAAGCTTTCTTT. The chain carries TRBV6-5 and TRBJ1-1, with a tentative D call TRBD1 (5 bases). Germline V gives CDR1 MNHEY, CDR2 SVGAGI. The V gene lost 2 bases and the J gene lost 0 bases, with 10 bases spanning the gap. The CDR3 contains 15 residues.

This clone was seen a few times. This chain uses TRBV7-9 with TRBJ2-7, with D perhaps matching TRBD1 (6 bases). This CDR3 is 14 amino acids long. CDR1 and CDR2 (germline): SEHNR, FQNEAQ (reference sequence). V dropped 4 bases and J dropped 2 bases, with 12 bases sitting between them. CDR3 sequence (DNA): TGTGCCAGCAGCTCTCCGGGACAACCCTACGAGCAGTACTTC. As protein: CASSSPGQPYEQYF. Full variable domain (rest looked up from reference TRBV7-9 and TRBJ2-7): DTGVSQNPRHKITKRGQNVTFRCDPISEHNRLYWYRQTLGQGPEFLTYFQNEAQLEKSRLLSDRFSAERPKGSFSTLEIQRTEQGDSAMYLCASSSPGQPYEQYFGPGTRLTVT.

The J gene is TRBJ2-6, the V gene TRBV5-4; the D gene is possibly TRBD1 (6 bases). Between the trimmed V and J ends, which lost 4 bases and 0 bases, there was a span of 17 bases. CDR3 length equals 18 residues. From germline, CDR1 is SGHNT and CDR2 YYREEE (reference sequence). CDR3 bases: TGTGCCAGCAGCCCCCGAGGGGGATACGGCTCTGGGGCCAACGTCCTGACTTTC. Translating gives CASSPRGGYGSGANVLTF. The whole variable domain, filled in from reference TRBV5-4 and TRBJ2-6, reads ETGVTQSPTHLIKTRGQQVTLRCSSQSGHNTVSWYQQALGQGPQFIFQYYREEENGRGNFPPRFSGLQFPNYSSELNVNALELDDSALYLCASSPRGGYGSGANVLTFGAGSRLTVL.

J is TRBJ2-5 and V is TRBV7-8, with 9 bases aligning to TRBD2. There are 16 residues in the CDR3. The V and J ends lost 3 bases and 5 bases, in that order; junction bases with no gene match: 10. Germline V lookup: CDR1 SGHVS, CDR2 FQNEAQ. CDR3 loop: CASSLRDSGGLETQYF. DNA for the CDR3: TGTGCCAGCAGCTTGAGGGATAGCGGGGGACTCGAGACCCAGTACTTC.

V gene TRBV18 combines with J gene TRBJ1-5; D might be TRBD1 (6 bases). Germline V gene lookup returns CDR1 KGHSH and CDR2 LQKENI. The germline V and J ends were trimmed by 5 bases and 6 bases, with 17 bases remaining between them. This CDR3 is 15 amino acids long. The CDR3 region is CASSYRAVGGQPQHF. CDR3 bases: TGTGCCAGCTCATACCGGGCCGTAGGGGGTCAGCCCCAGCATTTT.

This clone was seen only once. This chain joins TRBV19 and TRBJ2-1, with a weak D call TRBD2 (5 bases). This CDR3 has 13 residues. CDR1 is LNHDA, CDR2 SQIVND, per germline (reference sequence). Trimming removed 9 bases from V and 8 bases from J, with 17 bases in between. For the CDR3, the DNA is TGTGCCAGCCGCCGGACTCGCTCGGATGAGCAGTTCTTC. Its translation is CASRRTRSDEQFF. The whole variable domain, filled in from reference TRBV19 and TRBJ2-1, reads DGGITQSPKYLFRKEGQNVTLSCEQNLNHDAMYWYRQDPGQGLRLIYYSQIVNDFQKGDIAEGYSVSREKKESFPLTVTSAQKNPTAFYLCASRRTRSDEQFFGPGTRLTVL.

The rearrangement joins TRBV20-1 to TRBJ1-1, with D possibly TRBD1 on 5 matching bases. Trimming pared 6 bases from V and 5 bases from J, leaving 7 bases between. The CDR3 contains 10 residues. Per germline, CDR1 DFQATT and CDR2 SNEGSKA (reference sequence). Written as DNA, the CDR3 is TGCAGTGCCCGGACAACTGAAGCTTTCTTT. This gives the protein CSARTTEAFF.

This clone was seen more than once but under ten times. The V gene is TRBV6-5, the J gene TRBJ2-3; possibly TRBD2 for D (6 bases). This CDR3 contains 13 residues. Looked up from germline, CDR1 is MNHEY and CDR2 is SVGAGI. V lost 6 bases, J lost 5 bases, and 12 bases lay in between. This CDR3 reads CASSQAGRDTQYF. Written as DNA, the CDR3 is TGTGCCAGCAGCCAGGCCGGGAGAGATACGCAGTATTTT.

The rearrangement links TRBV9 to TRBJ1-5; D perhaps matches TRBD1 (5 bases). The length of the CDR3 is 14 residues. The germline V gene has CDR1 SGDLS and CDR2 YYNGEE. Between the trimmed V and J ends, which lost 6 bases and 0 bases, there was a span of 10 bases. This CDR3 is CASTSGDSNQPQHF. The CDR3, as DNA: TGTGCCAGCACCTCGGGGGATAGCAATCAGCCCCAGCATTTT. The full variable domain, rest sourced from reference TRBV9 and TRBJ1-5, is DSGVTQTPKHLITATGQRVTLRCSPRSGDLSVYWYQQSLDQGLQFLIQYYNGEERAKGNILERFSAQQFPDLHSELNLSSLELGDSALYFCASTSGDSNQPQHFGDGTRLSIL.

This chain uses TRBV11-2 with TRBJ2-3; 9 nucleotides line up with TRBD1. The J segment lost 3 bases and the V segment lost 6 bases, leaving 4 bases of the junction unmatched. Germline CDR1 SGHAT, CDR2 FQNNGV. The CDR3 sequence is 14 residues long. CDR3 region: CASRLTGGTDTQYF. The CDR3 DNA reads as TGTGCCAGCAGGTTGACAGGGGGGACAGATACGCAGTATTTT.

The chain is built from TRBV6-5 and TRBJ1-3, with D uncertain. V lost 0 bases and J lost 1, with 7 bases in between. Germline V CDR1 and CDR2: MNHEY, SVGAGI. This CDR3 spans 15 amino acids. The CDR3 DNA is TGTGCCAGCAGTTACTCGATAGTATCTGGAAACACCATATATTTT. This codes for CASSYSIVSGNTIYF.

The V call is TRBV6-5, the J call TRBJ1-6; D not certain. The CDR3 spans 14 residues. Germline CDR1 and CDR2: MNHEY and SVGAGI. V was trimmed by 0 bases and J by 11 bases, leaving 11 bases between them. The CDR3 reads CASSYSNLGPPLHF. CDR3 coding DNA: TGTGCCAGCAGTTACTCGAATCTTGGCCCACCCCTCCACTTT.

This clone came up a few times. This chain links TRBV10-3 with TRBJ1-1, with 8 bases lining up with TRBD1. The CDR3 runs to 17 residues. The germline CDR1 and CDR2 sequences are ENHRY and SYGVKD. V shed 0 bases and J 0 bases; nucleotides not matched to a gene: 6. Written as DNA, the CDR3 is TGTGCCATCAGTGAGTCCGGACAGGGAAAGATGAACACTGAAGCTTTCTTT. This codes for CAISESGQGKMNTEAFF.

V is TRBV13 and J is TRBJ1-1, with 9 bases matching TRBD1. Per the germline V gene, CDR1 is PRHDT and CDR2 is FYEKMQ (reference sequence). This CDR3 has 16 residues. With 2 bases clipped from V and 4 bases from J, the junction kept 8 bases outside the gene matches. The CDR3 here is CASSLYRGLGSTEAFF. The CDR3 bases are TGTGCCAGCAGCTTATACAGGGGGCTTGGGAGCACTGAAGCTTTCTTT.

The V gene is TRBV6-5, the J gene TRBJ1-2; D ambiguous. Per the germline V gene, CDR1 is MNHEY and CDR2 is SVGAGI. The CDR3 totals 12 residues. With 9 bases removed from V and 4 bases from J, the gap between germline ends came to 12 bases. The CDR3 spells CASKDFLYGYTF. The CDR3 DNA sequence: TGTGCCAGTAAGGACTTCCTCTATGGCTACACCTTC.

Only a few counts were recorded for this clone. V gene TRBV28 combines with J gene TRBJ1-3; 7 positions agree with TRBD1. Germline loops: CDR1 MDHEN, CDR2 SYDVKM. V shed 3 bases and J 2 bases; nucleotides not matched to a gene: 1. CDR3 length: 14 amino acids. The chain's CDR3 is CASSLTGTGNTIYF. CDR3 bases: TGTGCCAGCAGTTTGACAGGGACTGGAAACACCATATATTTT.

This clone was counted between two and nine times. The chain is built from TRBV7-6 and TRBJ2-7; maybe TRBD1 (5 bases). V dropped 1 base and J dropped 7 bases, with 11 bases sitting between them. The germline V gene has CDR1 SGHVS and CDR2 FNYEAQ. The CDR3 has 13 amino acids. The CDR3 region is CASSLGQGREQYF. Here the CDR3 DNA reads TGTGCCAGCAGCTTAGGGCAGGGTCGGGAGCAGTACTTC.